The next 17 T cell receptor beta chains were all read from a single sample in a study of T cell responses to AZD1222 COVID-19 vaccine (dated by TCRdb to about 2021). The time point label here, explained by the study, means: baseline before first vaccination. Receptor amplification or capture employed the immunoSEQ multiplex PCR assay. TCRdb provides this immuneACCESS table in a form limited to in-frame rearrangements. Some clones are lacking; in checked studies, under half of them reflect an unresolved V gene, and why the rest are absent is not known. The sample table records about 130,000 clones; 70% to 90% of these occur just once. Jointly, the top ten make up 1.5% to 2% of the sample. The material sequenced was peripheral blood, taken on day 0 of AZD1222 vaccination. These TCRs come from an adult in good health.

The chain has TRBV7-2 and TRBJ1-5, with TRBD1 as a possible D gene (5 bases). The CDR3 contains 14 residues. V was pared by 4 bases and J by 4 bases, with 11 bases between. Germline CDR1 SGHTA, CDR2 FQGNSA. CDR3 nucleotide sequence: TGTGCCAGCAGCTGGGACGGACATAATCAGCCCCAGCATTTT. Translated: CASSWDGHNQPQHF.

The chain combines TRBV18 with TRBJ1-1; no clear D. From germline, CDR1 is KGHSH and CDR2 LQKENI. The CDR3 spans 15 residues. The ends were cut back, 6 bases at V and 4 bases at J, with 18 bases in the middle. The CDR3 DNA reads as TGTGCCAGCTCCCGAGCCACGGGAGGAGTCACTGAAGCTTTCTTT. Its protein is CASSRATGGVTEAFF.

V gene TRBV5-1 combines with J gene TRBJ2-5; 7 bases map to TRBD2. This CDR3 has 16 residues. Germline V gene lookup returns CDR1 SGHRS and CDR2 YFSETQ. Losses at the gene ends were 0 bases for V and 2 bases for J; bases not matched to a gene: 7. The CDR3 coding sequence is TGCGCCAGCAGCTTGGCCCCGGGGGAGGGGCAAGAGACCCAGTACTTC. This encodes CASSLAPGEGQETQYF.

The chain links TRBV3-1 (or the pseudogene TRBV3-2) to TRBJ1-1; no clear D gene. Trimming removed 6 bases from V and 6 bases from J, with 14 bases in between. The germline V gene encodes CDR1 LGHDT and CDR2 YNNKEL (reference sequence). CDR3 size: 13 residues. This CDR3 reads CASRRGSGAEAFF. The CDR3 coding sequence is TGTGCCAGCAGGCGGGGTAGTGGCGCTGAAGCTTTCTTT.

Only a few counts were recorded for this clone. The chain has TRBV4-2 and TRBJ1-3, with 7 bases fitting TRBD1. Germline values: CDR1 LGHNA, CDR2 YNFKEQ. Trimming cost V 0 bases and J 3 bases; bases outside gene matches: 8. This CDR3 contains 17 residues. The CDR3 nucleotides read TGTGCCAGCAGCCAAGAGATACAGGGGCTCGGTGGAAACACCATATATTTT. Its protein is CASSQEIQGLGGNTIYF.

The chain carries TRBV14 and TRBJ2-5; the match to TRBD2 covers 12 bases. V was clipped by 1 base and J by 2 bases; unmatched bases: 8. This CDR3 is 18 amino acids long. Germline V CDR1 and CDR2: SGHDN, FVKESK. The CDR3 bases are TGTGCCAGCAGCCAAGGCCTACTAGCGGGGGGTGTTCAAGAGACCCAGTACTTC. Amino acid sequence: CASSQGLLAGGVQETQYF. Based on the CDR3 plus reference TRBV14 and TRBJ2-5, the full variable domain is EAGVTQFPSHSVIEKGQTVTLRCDPISGHDNLYWYRRVMGKEIKFLLHFVKESKQDESGMPNNRFLAERTGGTYSTLKVQPAELEDSGVYFCASSQGLLAGGVQETQYFGPGTRLLVL.

This clone was counted only a few times. V and J are TRBV7-8 and TRBJ1-4, with TRBD1 as a possible D gene (5 bases). The CDR3 consists of 12 residues. CDR1 is SGHVS, CDR2 FQNEAQ, per germline. The germline V and J ends were trimmed by 10 bases and 7 bases, with 13 bases remaining between them. The CDR3 nucleotides are TGTGCCACACGGGGGAGGGGTGAAAAACTGTTTTTT. This translates into CATRGRGEKLFF. Filled out from reference TRBV7-8 and TRBJ1-4, the complete variable domain reads GAGVSQSPRYKVAKRGQDVALRCDPISGHVSLFWYQQALGQGPEFLTYFQNEAQLDKSGLPSDRFFAERPEGSVSTLKIQRTQQEDSAVYLCATRGRGEKLFFGSGTQLSVL.

This chain uses TRBV5-5 with TRBJ1-5; no firm D call. Per the germline V gene, CDR1 is SGHKS and CDR2 is YYEKEE (reference sequence). V was shortened by 0 bases and J by 2 bases, with 9 bases between the two germline ends. This CDR3 region has 15 residues. CDR3: CASSLATGGNQPQHF. The CDR3 nucleotides read TGTGCCAGCAGCTTGGCCACTGGTGGCAATCAGCCCCAGCATTTT.

The V and J genes are TRBV28 and TRBJ1-4, with D perhaps matching TRBD1 (6 bases). Germline CDR1 and CDR2: MDHEN and SYDVKM. Between the trimmed V and J ends, which lost 6 bases and 4 bases, there was a span of 15 bases. The CDR3 loop spans 15 amino acids. Here the CDR3 DNA reads TGTGCCAGCAGGCTAGGGGGGGCTAATAATGAAAAACTGTTTTTT. Translated, it gives CASRLGGANNEKLFF. Combining the CDR3 with reference TRBV28 and TRBJ1-4 gives the whole variable domain DVKVTQSSRYLVKRTGEKVFLECVQDMDHENMFWYRQDPGLGLRLIYFSYDVKMKEKGDIPEGYSVSREKKERFSLILESASTNQTSMYLCASRLGGANNEKLFFGSGTQLSVL.

This rearrangement joins TRBV11-2 to TRBJ1-6; TRBD1 agrees at 7 bases. This CDR3 contains 15 residues. CDR1 SGHAT and CDR2 FQNNGV come from the germline V gene. V lost 6 bases, J lost 6 bases, and 8 bases stayed unmatched. The chain's CDR3 is CASRPIGGFNSPLHF. CDR3 sequence (DNA): TGTGCCAGCAGGCCTATAGGGGGCTTTAATTCACCCCTCCACTTT.

This clone showed up just a few times. The chain employs TRBV2 and TRBJ2-7, with a tentative D call TRBD2 (5 bases). CDR1 and CDR2 (germline): SNHLY, FYNNEI. Trimming removed 4 bases from V and 3 bases from J, with 10 bases in between. The CDR3 sequence is 13 residues long. The chain's CDR3 is CASSGVGDYEQYF. The CDR3 DNA is TGTGCCAGCAGTGGAGTGGGAGACTACGAGCAGTACTTC.

This clone was detected only once. V is TRBV28 and J is TRBJ1-5; perhaps TRBD1 as D (5 bases). Germline V gene data show CDR1 as MDHEN and CDR2 as SYDVKM. The length of the CDR3 is 12 residues. The V and J ends lost 7 bases and 4 bases respectively, with 8 bases between them. CDR3 sequence: CASMGENQPQHF. CDR3 in DNA: TGTGCCAGCATGGGGGAGAATCAGCCCCAGCATTTT. The variable domain in full, with the rest retrieved from reference TRBV28 and TRBJ1-5, is DVKVTQSSRYLVKRTGEKVFLECVQDMDHENMFWYRQDPGLGLRLIYFSYDVKMKEKGDIPEGYSVSREKKERFSLILESASTNQTSMYLCASMGENQPQHFGDGTRLSIL.

The chain links TRBV5-5 to TRBJ1-1; 12 nucleotides line up with TRBD1. J lost 2 bases, V lost 6 bases, and 8 bases had no gene match. The germline V gene encodes CDR1 SGHKS and CDR2 YYEKEE (reference sequence). This CDR3 is built from 16 residues. Here the CDR3 DNA reads TGTGCCAGCAACCCAGGGACAGGGGGCGAAAACACTGAAGCTTTCTTT. Its protein product is CASNPGTGGENTEAFF. The full variable domain, rest sourced from reference TRBV5-5 and TRBJ1-1, is DAGVTQSPTHLIKTRGQQVTLRCSPISGHKSVSWYQQVLGQGPQFIFQYYEKEERGRGNFPDRFSARQFPNYSSELNVNALLLGDSALYLCASNPGTGGENTEAFFGQGTRLTVV.

The V call is TRBV7-9, the J call TRBJ2-1; 11 bases fit TRBD2. Germline-derived CDR1 and CDR2 are SEHNR and FQNEAQ (reference sequence). CDR3 length: 16 residues. Losses at the gene ends were 3 bases for V and 7 bases for J; bases not matched to a gene: 8. The CDR3, as DNA: TGTGCCAGCAGCTTCCCTAGCGGGAGGACAAGGAATGAGCAGTTCTTC. It specifies CASSFPSGRTRNEQFF.

The rearrangement uses TRBV9 and TRBJ1-2; 8 nucleotides agree with TRBD1. V lost 2 bases and J lost 0; bases outside the gene matches: 3. This CDR3 contains 15 residues. From germline, CDR1 is SGDLS and CDR2 YYNGEE. In DNA form, the CDR3 reads TGTGCCAGCAGCGTCACAGGGGGGACTAACTATGGCTACACCTTC. Amino acids: CASSVTGGTNYGYTF.

The CDR3 DNA reads as TGCAGCGCGGACAGGGGCTACACCTTC. Translated: CSADRGYTF. This chain joins TRBV29-1 and TRBJ1-2, with 7 bases that match TRBD1. Germline lookup yields CDR1 SQVTM and CDR2 ANQGSEA. CDR3 size: 9 residues. V lost 7 bases to trimming and J lost 8 bases; unmatched junction nucleotides: 1.

This sequence joins TRBV18 and TRBJ1-2; no reliable D call. Germline CDR1 KGHSH, CDR2 LQKENI. Trimming took off 3 bases at V and 8 bases at J, with 13 bases between the two ends. The CDR3 spans 13 residues. The DNA of the CDR3 is TGTGCCAGCTCACCGGACGGTGAAAGAGGCTACACCTTC. Protein product: CASSPDGERGYTF.